The 29 T cell receptor beta chains given below trace back to one sample, sequenced in a study of CD8 T cells in ankylosing spondylitis. TCRdb reprocessed the 5' RACE reads via MiXCR and lists one record per CDR3 protein. The profile shows 39,000 or so distinct CDR3 sequences, 10% to 13% of them singletons. The sample was blood, either unsorted or a sorted T cell fraction (not recorded which). The receptors come from a male donor with ankylosing spondylitis or in good health (not recorded which).

This clonotype was detected ten times or more. The CDR3: CASSSGQASTDTQYF. CDR3 nucleotide sequence: TGTGCCAGCAGCTCCGGACAGGCTTCTACAGATACGCAGTATTTT. The genes are TRBV2 and TRBJ2-3; 7 nucleotides line up with TRBD1. The CDR3 covers 15 residues. V shed 6 bases, J shed 3 bases, and the junction held 9 bases outside the gene matches. The V gene's germline CDR1 is SNHLY and CDR2 FYNNEI. Filled out from reference TRBV2 and TRBJ2-3, the complete variable domain reads EPEVTQTPSHQVTQMGQEVILRCVPISNHLYFYWYRQILGQKVEFLVSFYNNEISEKSEIFDDQFSVERPDGSNFTLKIRSTKLEDSAMYFCASSSGQASTDTQYFGPGTRLTVL.

This clonotype occurred many times. This sequence joins TRBV20-1 and TRBJ2-4; TRBD1 is a possible D gene (6 bases). The germline V gene has CDR1 DFQATT and CDR2 SNEGSKA (reference sequence). The CDR3 extends over 13 amino acids. V lost 6 bases and J 9 bases, leaving 18 bases between the germline ends. The DNA of the CDR3 is TGCAGTGCCGCAGACAGGATTACTGCCATTCAGTACTTC. Its protein is CSAADRITAIQYF.

This clonotype was counted ten times or more. The genes are TRBV12-3 or TRBV12-4 and TRBJ2-7; D is possibly TRBD2 (5 bases). CDR3 size: 19 residues. V lost 4 bases and J 0 bases, leaving 25 bases between the germline ends. The CDR3 here is CASSSLGPGLIPYSYEQYF. The CDR3 DNA is TGTGCCAGCAGTTCCCTCGGCCCAGGACTTATCCCGTACTCCTACGAGCAGTACTTC.

The chain has TRBV2 and TRBJ1-6; 9 bases agree with TRBD1. Germline V CDR1 and CDR2: SNHLY, FYNNEI. V was pared by 4 bases and J by 6 bases, with 7 bases of the junction left unmatched. This CDR3 has 16 residues. CDR3 in DNA: TGTGCCAGCAGTGTAGAGAGGACAGGGGTTAATTCACCCCTCCACTTT. This translates into CASSVERTGVNSPLHF.

This clonotype was detected ten times or more. V is TRBV13 and J is TRBJ2-7, with 9 bases fitting TRBD1. CDR1 is PRHDT, CDR2 FYEKMQ, per germline (reference sequence). The J segment lost 2 bases and the V segment lost 4 bases, leaving 3 bases of the junction unmatched. This CDR3 region has 14 residues. CDR3 in DNA: TGTGCCAGCAGCTCCCGACAGGGGGCCTACGAGCAGTACTTC. Its translation: CASSSRQGAYEQYF.

In its sample, this clonotype was seen many times. This rearrangement joins TRBV7-2 to TRBJ2-5; D remains ambiguous. Looked up from germline, CDR1 is SGHTA and CDR2 is FQGNSA. The CDR3 length is 14 residues. Deletions cut 0 bases from V and 5 bases from J, with 10 bases between. The CDR3 nucleotides are TGTGCCAGCAGCTTAGCGCGAAGGGCGGAGACCCAGTACTTC. Protein product: CASSLARRAETQYF.

V is TRBV3-1 and J is TRBJ1-5; D ambiguous. Germline V gene sequence: CDR1 LGHDT, CDR2 YNNKEL (reference sequence). V was trimmed by 4 bases and J by 5 bases, leaving 12 bases between them. The CDR3 spans 14 residues. CDR3 protein: CASSPLIWDQPQHF. The CDR3 DNA follows: TGTGCCAGCAGCCCCCTGATTTGGGATCAGCCCCAGCATTTT.

This clonotype came up many times. The chain carries TRBV5-1 and TRBJ1-2; no clear D. The CDR3 sequence is 15 residues long. Germline values: CDR1 SGHRS, CDR2 YFSETQ. The V gene lost 1 base and the J gene lost 8 bases, with 18 bases spanning the gap. The CDR3 loop reads CASSLSANPEDGYTF. The CDR3 DNA reads as TGCGCCAGCAGCTTGTCGGCGAATCCTGAAGACGGCTACACCTTC.

This clonotype was seen ten or more times. This chain joins TRBV3-1 and TRBJ2-7; 10 bases line up with TRBD1. The ends lost 1 base at V and 6 bases at J; junction bases unmatched: 6. This CDR3 has 15 residues. Germline V gene sequence: CDR1 LGHDT, CDR2 YNNKEL (reference sequence). CDR3 in amino acids: CASSQAPGQGTEQYF. Written as DNA, the CDR3 is TGTGCCAGCAGCCAAGCCCCGGGACAGGGGACCGAGCAGTACTTC.

This clonotype was detected only a few times. This chain connects TRBV28 to TRBJ1-2, with TRBD1 identical over 7 bases. Trimming took 6 bases from V and 6 from J; bases not matched to a gene: 7. CDR3 length: 13 residues. CDR1 is MDHEN and CDR2 is SYDVKM in the germline V gene. In DNA, the CDR3 is TGTGCCAGCAGGTTGACAGGGTTCGATGGCTACACCTTC. This codes for CASRLTGFDGYTF.

This clonotype was recorded at least ten times. The CDR3 sequence is CASSPGQAHTDTQYF. CDR3 bases: TGCGCCAGCAGCCCGGGACAGGCCCACACAGATACGCAGTATTTT. V gene TRBV4-1 combines with J gene TRBJ2-3; 8 nucleotides match TRBD1. Germline V gene lookup returns CDR1 MGHRA and CDR2 YSYEKL. Trimming at V came to 4 bases and at J to 2 bases, leaving 5 bases not matched to a gene. CDR3 length: 15 amino acids.

This clonotype was recorded many times. V is TRBV5-1 and J is TRBJ2-1, with 7 nucleotides matching TRBD2. This CDR3 region has 13 residues. The V gene's germline CDR1 is SGHRS and CDR2 YFSETQ. J gave up 5 bases and V 3 bases, and 2 bases lay outside the gene matches. This CDR3 reads CASSWGGNNEQFF. CDR3 DNA sequence: TGCGCCAGCAGCTGGGGGGGAAACAATGAGCAGTTCTTC.

This clonotype occurred many times. The rearrangement uses TRBV5-4 and TRBJ1-1; no definite D call. The CDR3 is made up of 14 amino acids. V was trimmed by 5 bases and J by 1 base, leaving 12 bases between them. The germline V gene has CDR1 SGHNT and CDR2 YYREEE (reference sequence). CDR3 DNA sequence: TGTGCCAGCAGTCCGGAAGGGCAGAACACTGAAGCTTTCTTT. Translation: CASSPEGQNTEAFF.

The sample holds many counts of this clonotype. The chain recombines TRBV7-9 with TRBJ1-6; no firm D call. Germline-derived CDR1 and CDR2 are SEHNR and FQNEAQ (reference sequence). The V end was cut by 6 bases, the J end by 7 bases, with 19 bases between. This CDR3 has 16 amino acids. The DNA for the CDR3 is TGTGCCAGCAGTAATTTACGTGGCGGAACAAATTCACCCCTCCACTTT. Translating gives CASSNLRGGTNSPLHF. The full variable domain, with the rest looked up from reference TRBV7-9 and TRBJ1-6, is DTGVSQNPRHKITKRGQNVTFRCDPISEHNRLYWYRQTLGQGPEFLTYFQNEAQLEKSRLLSDRFSAERPKGSFSTLEIQRTEQGDSAMYLCASSNLRGGTNSPLHFGNGTRLTVT.

This clonotype was recorded many times. The V call is TRBV20-1, the J call TRBJ2-2, with 11 bases fitting TRBD2. The germline V gene has CDR1 DFQATT and CDR2 SNEGSKA (reference sequence). With 6 bases clipped from V and 6 bases from J, the junction kept 18 bases outside the gene matches. CDR3 size: 18 residues. The CDR3 protein is CSALQNSGRAYGAGELFF. For the CDR3, the DNA is TGCAGTGCCCTACAAAATAGCGGGAGGGCCTACGGGGCCGGGGAGCTGTTTTTT.

At least ten counts were recorded for this clonotype. V is TRBV6-2 or TRBV6-3 and J is TRBJ2-1, with TRBD2 identical over 7 bases. Per the germline V gene, CDR1 is MNHEY and CDR2 is SVGEGT. This CDR3 contains 15 residues. The V gene end was trimmed by 8 bases and the J gene end by 0 bases; junction bases not matched to a gene: 7. DNA of the CDR3: TGTGCCAGCCGGCCGGGCGGGAGCTCCTACAATGAGCAGTTCTTC. Translated: CASRPGGSSYNEQFF.

At least ten counts were recorded for this clonotype. CDR3 in amino acids: CASRFLGQPQDTQYF. The CDR3 region has the DNA TGTGCCAGCAGGTTCCTGGGACAGCCCCAAGATACGCAGTATTTT. The chain uses TRBV6-1 and TRBJ2-3; 7 bases are shared with TRBD1. The CDR3 runs 15 residues. Germline trimming cut 6 bases from V and 5 bases from J; bases unmatched to any gene: 11. The germline V gene encodes CDR1 MNHNS and CDR2 SASEGT.

This clonotype was recorded at least ten times. The chain has TRBV5-1 and TRBJ2-2; D unclear. Between the trimmed V and J ends, which lost 0 bases and 7 bases, there was a span of 13 bases. This CDR3 has 15 residues. The germline V gene has CDR1 SGHRS and CDR2 YFSETQ. Written as DNA, the CDR3 is TGCGCCAGCAGCTTGGAAAGTTTTTCCGACGGGGAGCTGTTTTTT. This translates into CASSLESFSDGELFF.

This clonotype appeared many times. This sequence joins TRBV5-1 and TRBJ1-2; D perhaps matches TRBD1 (5 bases). CDR1 is SGHRS, CDR2 YFSETQ, per germline. V was clipped by 0 bases and J by 8 bases, with 14 bases between them. The CDR3 runs 14 residues. The CDR3 DNA reads as TGCGCCAGCAGCTTGGTTCAGGGCTTTAGCGGCTACACCTTC. It codes for CASSLVQGFSGYTF.

J is TRBJ2-7 and V is TRBV27; the match to TRBD1 covers 10 bases. Trimming took 6 bases from V and 1 from J; bases not matched to a gene: 3. The germline V gene has CDR1 MNHEY and CDR2 SMNVEV (reference sequence). The CDR3 has 14 residues. The CDR3 bases are TGTGCCAGCAGCGGACAGGGGGAGTCCTACGAGCAGTACTTC. Translating it yields CASSGQGESYEQYF.

This clonotype occurred many times. The V gene is TRBV19, the J gene TRBJ1-1; D gene unclear. V gave up 0 bases and J gave up 1 base, with 3 bases separating them. The CDR3 has 13 residues. Germline V gene lookup returns CDR1 LNHDA and CDR2 SQIVND (reference sequence). The CDR3 loop reads CASSIDRNTEAFF. The CDR3 DNA reads as TGTGCCAGTAGTATAGATCGGAACACTGAAGCTTTCTTT.

This clonotype was counted many times. The genes are TRBV12-3 or TRBV12-4 and TRBJ2-7; TRBD1 matches 9 bases. The CDR3 loop spans 14 amino acids. V lost 2 bases to trimming and J lost 5 bases; unmatched junction nucleotides: 4. The CDR3 DNA follows: TGTGCCAGCAGTTTAATGGACAGGGGTAACGAGCAGTACTTC. Its protein is CASSLMDRGNEQYF.

The chain is built from TRBV20-1 and TRBJ2-2; D is perhaps TRBD2 (6 bases). V dropped 6 bases and J dropped 4 bases, with 12 bases sitting between them. The germline CDR1 and CDR2 sequences are DFQATT and SNEGSKA (reference sequence). The CDR3 is 13 amino acids. In DNA, the CDR3 is TGCAGTGCCCGGACTATCTCCACCGGGGAGCTGTTTTTT. Its translation: CSARTISTGELFF.

This clonotype was seen repeatedly, ten times or more. The chain has TRBV4-2 and TRBJ2-7; 7 bases are a match to TRBD1. The CDR3 is made up of 14 amino acids. J gave up 6 bases and V 0 bases, and 5 bases lay outside the gene matches. Germline CDR1 LGHNA, CDR2 YNFKEQ. The chain's CDR3 is CASSQDLGGSEQYF. CDR3 DNA: TGTGCCAGCAGCCAAGATCTAGGGGGCTCCGAGCAGTACTTC.

The sample holds many counts of this clonotype. V is TRBV2 and J is TRBJ2-3; TRBD1 agrees at 9 bases. The CDR3 runs to 15 residues. CDR1 and CDR2 from the germline V gene are SNHLY and FYNNEI. The V segment lost 4 bases and the J segment 2 bases; nucleotides outside the gene matches: 4. The CDR3 coding sequence is TGTGCCAGCAGTGGGGACAGGGCCCACACAGATACGCAGTATTTT. Its translation is CASSGDRAHTDTQYF. Full variable domain (rest looked up from reference TRBV2 and TRBJ2-3): EPEVTQTPSHQVTQMGQEVILRCVPISNHLYFYWYRQILGQKVEFLVSFYNNEISEKSEIFDDQFSVERPDGSNFTLKIRSTKLEDSAMYFCASSGDRAHTDTQYFGPGTRLTVL.

This clonotype was counted many times. This chain links TRBV20-1 with TRBJ1-2; the D gene is possibly TRBD1 (5 bases). Looked up from germline, CDR1 is DFQATT and CDR2 is SNEGSKA (reference sequence). The CDR3 sequence is 13 residues long. V lost 3 bases and J lost 6, with 14 bases in between. The CDR3: CSASLGTRDGYTF. The CDR3 nucleotides read TGCAGTGCTAGTCTTGGGACGAGAGATGGCTACACCTTC.

This clonotype was detected ten times or more. V and J are TRBV7-2 and TRBJ2-1, with 7 bases fitting TRBD2. This CDR3 contains 16 residues. V shed 1 base, J shed 4 bases, and the junction held 7 bases outside the gene matches. Germline loops: CDR1 SGHTA, CDR2 FQGNSA. CDR3 sequence reads: CASSLVAGEAYNEQFF. The CDR3 nucleotides are TGTGCCAGCAGCTTAGTGGCGGGAGAGGCGTACAATGAGCAGTTCTTC.

To note about this clonotype: Sequence at one end of the junction differs from germline and may be a read error. The chain uses TRBV2 and TRBJ2-1; D ambiguous. Germline lookup yields CDR1 SNHLY and CDR2 FYNNEI. The CDR3 consists of 16 residues. This CDR3 reads CASSEARIVSQLGTLF. The CDR3 nucleotides read TGTGCCAGCAGTGAAGCCCGAATAGTGTCTCAACTTGGAACGCTCTTC. Complete variable domain (other parts from reference TRBV2 and TRBJ2-1): EPEVTQTPSHQVTQMGQEVILRCVPISNHLYFYWYRQILGQKVEFLVSFYNNEISEKSEIFDDQFSVERPDGSNFTLKIRSTKLEDSAMYFCASSEARIVSQLGTLFGPGTRLTVL.

This clonotype came up many times. The chain links TRBV20-1 to TRBJ1-6; weak D call: TRBD1 (5 bases). The V gene's germline CDR1 is DFQATT and CDR2 SNEGSKA (reference sequence). The CDR3 loop spans 12 amino acids. This CDR3 is CSASPRAEPLHF. For the CDR3, the DNA is TGCAGCGCTTCCCCCAGGGCCGAACCCCTCCACTTT.